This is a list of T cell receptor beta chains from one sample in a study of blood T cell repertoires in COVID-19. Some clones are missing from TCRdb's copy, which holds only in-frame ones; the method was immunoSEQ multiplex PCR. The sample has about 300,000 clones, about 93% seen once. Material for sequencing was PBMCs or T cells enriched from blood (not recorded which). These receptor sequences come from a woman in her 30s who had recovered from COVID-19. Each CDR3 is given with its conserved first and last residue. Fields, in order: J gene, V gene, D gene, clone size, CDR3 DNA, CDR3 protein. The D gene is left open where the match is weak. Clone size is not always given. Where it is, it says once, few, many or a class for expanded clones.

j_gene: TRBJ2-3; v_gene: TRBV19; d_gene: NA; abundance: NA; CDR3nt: TGTGCCAGTAGTGTGAGCGGGTTCACAGATACGCAGTATTTT; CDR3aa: CASSVSGFTDTQYF
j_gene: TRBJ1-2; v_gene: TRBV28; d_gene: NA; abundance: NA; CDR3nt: TGTGCCAGCAGTTCCTCCGACAGGTCTTTCTATGGCTACACCTTC; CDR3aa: CASSSSDRSFYGYTF
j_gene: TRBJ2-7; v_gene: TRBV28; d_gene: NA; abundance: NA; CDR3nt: TGTGCCAGCCTCTCTCAACTGGACGAGCAGTACTTC; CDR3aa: CASLSQLDEQYF
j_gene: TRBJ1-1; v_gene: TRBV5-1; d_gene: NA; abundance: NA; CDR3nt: TGCGCCAGCAGCTTGGTTCCGCGGGCCCTGAACACTGAAGCTTTCTTT; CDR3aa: CASSLVPRALNTEAFF
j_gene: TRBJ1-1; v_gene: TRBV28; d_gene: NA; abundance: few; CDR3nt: TGTGCCAGCAGTCCCTACGCCGTTGGGAGAGCTTTCTTT; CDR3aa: CASSPYAVGRAFF
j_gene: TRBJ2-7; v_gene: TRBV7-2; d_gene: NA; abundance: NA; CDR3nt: TGTGCCAGCAGCTTAGCGGCTAGTGCGGGTGATGCGAGGGAGCAGTACTTC; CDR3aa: CASSLAASAGDAREQYF
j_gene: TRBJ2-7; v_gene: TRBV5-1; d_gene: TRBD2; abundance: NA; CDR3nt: TGCGCCAGCAGCTTGGGAGTGACTAGCGGGAGGCAACCCTACGAGCAGTACTTC; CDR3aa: CASSLGVTSGRQPYEQYF
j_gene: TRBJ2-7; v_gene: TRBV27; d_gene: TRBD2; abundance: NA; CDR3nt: TGTGCCAGCAGTTCCTCTTCAAGACTAGCGGTGGGCTACGAGCAGTACTTC; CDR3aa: CASSSSSRLAVGYEQYF
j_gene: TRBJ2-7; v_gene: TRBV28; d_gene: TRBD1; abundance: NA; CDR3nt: TGTGCCAGCAGCCTACAGGGGGCGCATTACGAGCAGTACTTC; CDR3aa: CASSLQGAHYEQYF
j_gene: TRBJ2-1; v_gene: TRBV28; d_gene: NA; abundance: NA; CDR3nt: TGTGCCAGCAGTCCCGAAGTGGGACAGCGGGTGAAGTTCTTC; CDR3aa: CASSPEVGQRVKFF
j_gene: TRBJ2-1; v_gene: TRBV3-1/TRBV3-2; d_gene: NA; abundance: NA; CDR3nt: TGTGCCAGCAGTCTCCGCGGGGATGAGCAGTTCTTC; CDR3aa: CASSLRGDEQFF
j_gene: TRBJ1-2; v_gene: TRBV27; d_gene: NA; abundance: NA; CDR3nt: TGTGCCAGCAGTTTATCCCCAGCTAACTATGGCTACACCTTC; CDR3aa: CASSLSPANYGYTF
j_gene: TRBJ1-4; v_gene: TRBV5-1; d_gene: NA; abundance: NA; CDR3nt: TGCGCCAGCAGCTTGGGGGCCTCAACTAATGAAAAACTGTTTTTT; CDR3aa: CASSLGASTNEKLFF
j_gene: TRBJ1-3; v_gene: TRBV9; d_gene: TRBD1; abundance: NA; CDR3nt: TGTGCCAGCAGCGTAGCTGGGACAGCAGGAAACACCATATATTTT; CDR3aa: CASSVAGTAGNTIYF
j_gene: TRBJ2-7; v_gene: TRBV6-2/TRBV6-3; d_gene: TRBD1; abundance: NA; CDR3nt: TGTGCCAGCAGTTACAACCGGGACAGGGGGCAATACGAGCAGTACTTC; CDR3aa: CASSYNRDRGQYEQYF
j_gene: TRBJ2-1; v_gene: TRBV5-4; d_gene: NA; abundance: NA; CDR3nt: TGTGCCAGCAGCTTGGCGGGAAGTCACTCCTACAATGAGCAGTTCTTC; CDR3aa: CASSLAGSHSYNEQFF
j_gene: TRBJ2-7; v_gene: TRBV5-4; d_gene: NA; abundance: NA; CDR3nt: TGTGCCAGCAGCCCCGGAGGGGACAGAAGAACCTACGAGCAGTACTTC; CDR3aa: CASSPGGDRRTYEQYF
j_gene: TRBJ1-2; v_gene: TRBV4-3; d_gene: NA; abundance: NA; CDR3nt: TGCGCCAGCAGCCAAGGTTTCGCAGGGTTTGGCTACACCTTC; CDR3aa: CASSQGFAGFGYTF
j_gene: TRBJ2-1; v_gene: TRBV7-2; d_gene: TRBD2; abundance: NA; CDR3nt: TGTGCCAGCAGCTTAAGCGGGAGGGCCTCGTACAATGAGCAGTTCTTC; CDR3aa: CASSLSGRASYNEQFF
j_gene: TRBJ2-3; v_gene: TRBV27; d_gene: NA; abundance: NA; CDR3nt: TGTGCCAGCAGTTTATGGGCAGGACTAACAGATACGCAGTATTTT; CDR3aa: CASSLWAGLTDTQYF
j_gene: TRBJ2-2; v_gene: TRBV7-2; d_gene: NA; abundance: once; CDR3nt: TGTGCCAGCAGCTTAGGACTCAACACCGGGGAGCTGTTTTTT; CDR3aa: CASSLGLNTGELFF
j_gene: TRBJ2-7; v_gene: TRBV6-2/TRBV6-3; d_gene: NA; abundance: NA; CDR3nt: TGTGCCAGCAGTCTGAGCTCCTACGAGCAGTACTTC; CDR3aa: CASSLSSYEQYF
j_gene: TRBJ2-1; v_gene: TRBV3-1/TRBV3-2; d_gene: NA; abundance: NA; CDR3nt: TGTGCCAGCAGCCAAGAGAGTAGCGGCAATTACAATGAGCAGTTCTTC; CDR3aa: CASSQESSGNYNEQFF
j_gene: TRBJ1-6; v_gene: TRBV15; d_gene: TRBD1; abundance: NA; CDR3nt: TGTGCCACCAGCCTCGAACAGGGGGGGCTATCACCCCTCCACTTT; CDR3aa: CATSLEQGGLSPLHF
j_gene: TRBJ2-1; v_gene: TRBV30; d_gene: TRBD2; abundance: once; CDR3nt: TGTGCCTGGACCGCACGGGGACGGGGGGACAATGAGCAGTTCTTC; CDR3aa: CAWTARGRGDNEQFF